This entry features one TCR beta chain sequence. The data were taken from a study of technical replicates of blood from a handful of donors. The data were produced by immunoSEQ multiplex PCR, yet TCRdb's version contains in-frame clones alone and is incomplete. Of roughly 76,000 clones in the sample, approximately 86% were seen once. CDR3 length equals 18 residues. Germline V gene lookup returns CDR1 MDHEN and CDR2 SYDVKM. Trimming stripped 5 bases from V and 0 bases from J, with 20 bases between. This TCR was recovered from a human donor in good health. Some clones in this sample may be carry-over from other donors' samples. Source material: PBMCs. The chain is built from TRBV28 and TRBJ2-4; tentatively, D is TRBD1 (6 bases). The CDR3: CASSGSGHRTLAKNIQYF. As DNA, the CDR3 is TGTGCCAGCAGTGGATCGGGACACCGAACCCTAGCCAAAAACATTCAGTACTTC.